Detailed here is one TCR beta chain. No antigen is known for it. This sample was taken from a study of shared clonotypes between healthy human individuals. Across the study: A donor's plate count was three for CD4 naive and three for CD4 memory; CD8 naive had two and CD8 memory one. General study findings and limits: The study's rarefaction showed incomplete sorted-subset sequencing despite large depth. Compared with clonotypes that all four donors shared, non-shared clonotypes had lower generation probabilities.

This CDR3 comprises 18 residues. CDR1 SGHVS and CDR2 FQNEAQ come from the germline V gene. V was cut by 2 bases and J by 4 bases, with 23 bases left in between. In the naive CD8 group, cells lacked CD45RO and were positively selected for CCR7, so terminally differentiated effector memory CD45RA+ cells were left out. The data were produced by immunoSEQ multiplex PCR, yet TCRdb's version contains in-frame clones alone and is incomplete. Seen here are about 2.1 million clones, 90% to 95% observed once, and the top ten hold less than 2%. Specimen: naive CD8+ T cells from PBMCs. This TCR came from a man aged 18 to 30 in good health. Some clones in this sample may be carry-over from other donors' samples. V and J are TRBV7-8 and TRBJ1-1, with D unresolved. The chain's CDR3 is CASSLRVRVGAEGTEAFF. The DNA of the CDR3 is TGTGCCAGCAGCTTAAGAGTGCGGGTGGGAGCTGAGGGCACTGAAGCTTTCTTT.